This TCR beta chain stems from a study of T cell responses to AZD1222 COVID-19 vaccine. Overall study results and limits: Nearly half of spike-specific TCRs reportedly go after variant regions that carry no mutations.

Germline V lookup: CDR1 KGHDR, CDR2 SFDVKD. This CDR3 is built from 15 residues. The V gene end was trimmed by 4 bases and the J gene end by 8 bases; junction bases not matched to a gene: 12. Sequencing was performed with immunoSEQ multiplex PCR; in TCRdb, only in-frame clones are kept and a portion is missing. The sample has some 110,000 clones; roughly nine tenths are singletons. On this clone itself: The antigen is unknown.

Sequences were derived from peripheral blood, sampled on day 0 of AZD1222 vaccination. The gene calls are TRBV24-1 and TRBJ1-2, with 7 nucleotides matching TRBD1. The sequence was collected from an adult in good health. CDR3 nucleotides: TGTGCCACCAGTGAAGAGGGGGCGCAACTAAGGGGCTACACCTTC. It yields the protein CATSEEGAQLRGYTF.